The 20 T cell receptor beta chains given below trace back to one sample, sequenced in a study of tumor-infiltrating lymphocytes in primary liver carcinoma. Reverse transcription of approximately 500 ng total RNA with a constant-region primer produced TCR beta cDNA. Three nested multiplex PCR rounds of slightly modified ARM-PCR generated TCR beta libraries. The opening two PCR rounds, roughly 11 cycles each, paired TRBV1-TRBV30 forward primers with a C-beta reverse primer. TCRdb recomputed calls from the multiplex PCR reads with MiXCR, one row per CDR3 protein. The repertoire holds just over 300,000 distinct CDR3 sequences, 50% to 60% seen once, with about a sixth in the top ten. RNA was extracted from whole blood without cell sorting, alongside germline DNA. Sequencing was performed on peripheral blood. Source of these receptors: a young woman with primary liver carcinoma and hepatitis B virus infection.

CDR3 loop: CASSLTGFTDTQYF. In DNA form, the CDR3 reads TGTGCCAGCAGTTTGACAGGATTCACAGATACGCAGTATTTT. The gene calls are TRBV6-5 and TRBJ2-3; the D gene is possibly TRBD1 (6 bases). The length of the CDR3 is 14 residues. The ends were cut back, 4 bases at V and 2 bases at J, with 10 bases in the middle. Germline CDR1 MNHEY, CDR2 SVGAGI.

The rearrangement uses TRBV6-1 and TRBJ2-2, with D possibly being TRBD1 (6 bases). Germline lookup yields CDR1 MNHNS and CDR2 SASEGT. The CDR3 runs to 15 residues. V was trimmed by 10 bases and J by 10 bases, leaving 25 bases between them. In DNA, the CDR3 is TGTGCCAACAGAAAAAACAGGGAAGGGGCCGAGGAGCTGTTTTTT. Its protein is CANRKNREGAEELFF.

The sample holds one count of this clonotype. The conserved final phenylalanine or tryptophan is absent from the CDR3, which likely points to a read error. The CDR3: CASLEGRGAYNEQFY. As DNA, the CDR3 is TGTGCCAGCCTTGAGGGAAGGGGGGCCTACAATGAGCAGTTCTAC. The J gene is TRBJ2-1, the V gene TRBV11-2, with D perhaps assigned TRBD1 or TRBD2 (6 bases each). The CDR3 consists of 15 residues. With 8 bases removed from V and 2 bases from J, the gap between germline ends came to 16 bases. Germline assignment: CDR1 SGHAT and CDR2 FQNNGV.

With regard to this clonotype: One junction end disagrees with the germline gene, perhaps due to a read error. J is TRBJ2-3 and V is TRBV4-1; D perhaps matches TRBD2 (6 bases). Germline V CDR1 and CDR2: MGHRA, YSYEKL. The CDR3 contains 18 residues. CDR3 amino acids: CVSSQVLRTSPSTDTQYF. The CDR3 nucleotides read TGCGTCAGCAGCCAAGTGCTAAGAACTAGCCCCAGCACAGATACGCAGTATTTT.

There are a few counts of this clonotype. The chain couples TRBV4-2 to TRBJ2-5, with D possibly matching TRBD1 (6 bases). V was trimmed by 3 bases and J by 1 base, leaving 15 bases between them. CDR1 and CDR2 from the germline V gene are LGHNA and YNFKEQ. The CDR3 is made up of 16 amino acids. The CDR3 region has the DNA TGTGCCAGCAGCCAGAAGTCCGGGACACTCCAAGAGACCCAGTACTTC. It yields the protein CASSQKSGTLQETQYF.

This clonotype was detected only a few times. The V gene is TRBV7-8, the J gene TRBJ2-1, with TRBD2 matching over 9 bases. J lost 8 bases, V lost 8 bases, and 10 bases had no gene match. The V gene's germline CDR1 is SGHVS and CDR2 FQNEAQ. The CDR3 runs 14 residues. The CDR3 DNA follows: TGTGCCAGCGGCCGAAGCGGGAGGTACTATGAGCAGTTCTTC. It yields the protein CASGRSGRYYEQFF.

The chain carries TRBV6-5 and TRBJ1-4, with D tentatively TRBD1 (5 bases). This CDR3 is built from 15 residues. Germline-derived CDR1 and CDR2 are MNHEY and SVGAGI. Trimming stripped 0 bases from V and 5 bases from J, with 10 bases between. The CDR3 sequence: CASSYSIGTNEKLFF. The CDR3 DNA is TGTGCCAGCAGTTACTCGATTGGGACCAATGAAAAACTGTTTTTT.

Details on this clonotype: This may come from a read error, since a much larger clone is one base off. The chain combines TRBV6-2 or TRBV6-3 with TRBJ2-1, with TRBD2 matching 8 bases. The CDR3 spans 15 residues. Germline values: CDR1 MNHEY, CDR2 SVGEGT. The CDR3 coding sequence is TGTGTCAGCAGTACCGGGAGGGGACCCTACAATGAGCAGTTCTTC. Residues: CVSSTGRGPYNEQFF.

As to this clonotype: A much larger clone lies a single base off, so this may be a read error. The chain links TRBV6-5 to TRBJ1-1, with no clear D. This CDR3 has 16 residues. The V end lost 0 bases, the J end lost 4 bases, and 15 bases lay between the germline ends. Looked up from germline, CDR1 is MNHEY and CDR2 is SVGAGI. CDR3 bases: TGTGCCAGCAGTTACTCGTACCTAGAACAATCCACTGAAGCTTTCTTT. Protein sequence: CASSYSYLEQSTEAFF.

Details on this clonotype: This sequence may be a read error, since a much larger clone differs from it by one base. The gene calls are TRBV10-3 and TRBJ2-3; 7 bases are a match to TRBD2. The germline V gene has CDR1 ENHRY and CDR2 SYGVKD. The CDR3 contains 14 residues. After removal of 10 bases from V and 5 bases from J, the junction contained 12 bases not matched to a gene. The CDR3 protein is CATGRGSSVDTQYF. Here the CDR3 DNA reads TGTGCCACGGGGCGCGGGAGTTCGGTAGATACGCAGTATTTT.

This clonotype was counted at least ten times. The chain combines TRBV11-2 with TRBJ2-1; the match to TRBD2 covers 9 bases. This CDR3 is built from 16 residues. Per germline, CDR1 SGHAT and CDR2 FQNNGV. With V trimmed by 3 bases and J by 10 bases, 13 bases remained unmatched. The CDR3 region has the DNA TGTGCCAGCAGCTTTAACGCGGGAGGGCGAAATTACGAGCAGTTCTTC. Its translation is CASSFNAGGRNYEQFF.

This clonotype was observed a handful of times. J is TRBJ2-1 and V is TRBV12-3 or TRBV12-4, with D unresolved. CDR3 length: 12 amino acids. V was clipped by 5 bases and J by 8 bases, with 10 bases between them. CDR3 DNA sequence: TGTGCCAGCAGTCAATTAAGGTATGAGCAGTTCTTC. Residues: CASSQLRYEQFF.

The rearrangement links TRBV6-1 to TRBJ2-2; D might be TRBD1 (6 bases). Germline values: CDR1 MNHNS, CDR2 SASEGT. Trimming took off 5 bases at V and 6 bases at J, with 10 bases between the two ends. The CDR3 runs 13 residues. The CDR3: CASSNTGPGELFF. CDR3 in DNA: TGTGCCAGCAGTAACACAGGGCCCGGGGAGCTGTTTTTT.

Comment on this clonotype: Because the CDR3 is missing its conserved closing phenylalanine or tryptophan, this is likely a read error. It is unclear where the CDR3 begins or ends on the DNA, so no DNA is shown, and the CDR3 is as TCRdb lists it. The chain combines TRBV11-3 with TRBJ2-5; TRBD1 is the table's D call, not checked against the DNA. Per germline, CDR1 SGHNT and CDR2 YENEEA. The CDR3 numbers 13 amino acids, ends counted. The chain's CDR3 is CASSDRVQETRYS.

Remarks on this clonotype: A much larger clonotype is one base distant, so this may be a read error. CDR3 loop: CARTADRGFYGYTF. As DNA, the CDR3 is TGTGCCAGAACTGCGGACAGAGGATTCTATGGCTACACCTTC. V is TRBV12-3 or TRBV12-4 and J is TRBJ1-2; D may be TRBD1 (6 bases). CDR3 length: 14 residues. The germline V and J ends were trimmed by 9 bases and 4 bases, with 18 bases remaining between them.

This clonotype is a singleton in its sample. This chain joins TRBV6-5 and TRBJ2-1; 9 bases line up with TRBD1. The J segment lost 9 bases and the V segment lost 9 bases, leaving 12 bases of the junction unmatched. This CDR3 comprises 14 residues. Germline CDR1 and CDR2: MNHEY and SVGAGI. The CDR3 spells CARSRDRAVGEQFF. CDR3 sequence (DNA): TGTGCCAGGAGTAGGGACAGGGCTGTGGGTGAGCAGTTCTTC.

This clonotype has just one count. The junction and the germline gene differ at one end; a read error may be behind it. The chain employs TRBV5-1 and TRBJ1-6, with D tentatively TRBD1 (5 bases). There are 14 residues in the CDR3. CDR1 is SGHRS, CDR2 YFSETQ, per germline. CDR3 amino acids: CASSFGDPNSHLHF. CDR3 DNA sequence: TGCGCCAGCAGCTTCGGGGACCCCAATTCACACCTCCACTTT.

This clonotype showed up just a few times. V is TRBV5-6 and J is TRBJ2-3; D could derive from TRBD1 or TRBD2 (5 bases each). CDR1 is SGHDT and CDR2 is YYEEEE in the germline V gene. The CDR3 length is 16 residues. Trimming pared 10 bases from V and 0 bases from J, leaving 21 bases between. The CDR3 spells CASRLRGAYSTDTQYF. CDR3 DNA sequence: TGTGCCTCTAGGTTGAGAGGGGCCTATAGCACAGATACGCAGTATTTT.

This chain joins TRBV12-3 or TRBV12-4 and TRBJ2-7, with 12 nucleotides matching TRBD1. Trimming cost V 5 bases and J 2 bases; bases outside gene matches: 7. The CDR3 is 16 residues long. CDR3 DNA: TGTGCCAGCAGTCCCGGGACAGGGGGCGGCACCTACGAGCAGTACTTC. Translated: CASSPGTGGGTYEQYF.

This rearrangement joins TRBV9 to TRBJ2-5; 8 bases fit TRBD1. J gave up 5 bases and V 0 bases, and 3 bases lay outside the gene matches. The CDR3 is 14 amino acids. From germline, CDR1 is SGDLS and CDR2 YYNGEE. The CDR3 nucleotides read TGTGCCAGCAGCGTAGCAGGGGGCGCGGAGACCCAGTACTTC. Translating gives CASSVAGGAETQYF.